The clone carrying this TCR beta chain is a singleton in its sample. What it binds is not known. Repertoires were generated with immunoSEQ multiplex PCR, while TCRdb's copy carries only in-frame clones and drops some. This table holds about 89,000 clones, under 95% found once. These data come from a study of T cell responses to AZD1222 COVID-19 vaccine. Study-wide findings and caveats: The donors showed a predominance of white British ancestry and of females, with possible underestimation of clonal diversity. Reports indicate that nearly half of spike-specific TCRs are directed at unmutated variant regions.

The CDR3 is made up of 15 amino acids. Pooling covered second doses at about 4 or about 12 weeks. The J gene is TRBJ1-1, the V gene TRBV21-1; no check of the table's D call, TRBD1, against the DNA was made. TRBV21-1 is listed as a pseudogene. The source is an adult who received the AZD1222 COVID-19 vaccine. This material consisted of peripheral blood, taken 28 days after the second AZD1222 dose. The CDR3 region is CASSISGTENTEAFF. The CDR3 DNA is TGTGCCAGCAGCATCTCCGGGACAGAGAACACTGAAGCTTTCTTT.